Each of the 8 T cell receptor beta chains below was sequenced from the same sample in a study of blood T cells in healthy people across ages. A second PCR of 7 to 11 cycles used a sample-barcoded 5' primer and a J-beta primer mix. One entry per CDR3 protein results from TCRdb running MiXCR on the 5' RACE reads. Of approximately 1,100,000 distinct CDR3 sequences in the sample, more than 40% were seen once. The sample consisted of blood. The receptor source for this set is a woman between 55 and 75 years old in good health.

The CDR3 loop reads CASSSVGLADTQYF. The CDR3 nucleotides read TGTGCCAGCAGCTCAGTGGGGTTGGCAGATACGCAGTATTTT. The V call is TRBV28, the J call TRBJ2-3; D unresolved. V was trimmed by 6 bases and J by 4 bases, leaving 14 bases between them. Germline values: CDR1 MDHEN, CDR2 SYDVKM. CDR3 length: 14 residues.

This clonotype was picked up a small number of times. The rearrangement links TRBV28 to TRBJ2-5; 9 bases agree with TRBD2. Germline V gene lookup returns CDR1 MDHEN and CDR2 SYDVKM. The CDR3 has 13 residues. The V and J ends lost 5 bases and 5 bases, in that order; junction bases with no gene match: 3. CDR3 amino acids: CASSGGRVETQYF. CDR3 DNA: TGTGCCAGCAGTGGCGGGAGGGTGGAGACCCAGTACTTC.

This clonotype was seen repeatedly, ten times or more. The V call is TRBV14, the J call TRBJ2-5; D call uncertain. CDR1 and CDR2 (germline): SGHDN, FVKESK. Trimming removed 5 bases from V and 4 bases from J, with 11 bases in between. The CDR3 is 13 residues long. Written as DNA, the CDR3 is TGTGCCAGCAGCTACCAGTTGGCAGAGACCCAGTACTTC. It is translated as CASSYQLAETQYF.

The genes are TRBV3-1 and TRBJ2-4; 12 bases line up with TRBD2. The CDR3 length is 15 residues. Trimming removed 4 bases from V and 13 bases from J; junction bases left unmatched: 11. CDR1 is LGHDT, CDR2 YNNKEL, per germline (reference sequence). CDR3 region: CASSPNPSGRALQYF. As DNA, the CDR3 is TGTGCCAGCAGCCCCAATCCTAGCGGGAGGGCCCTGCAGTACTTC.

This chain links TRBV9 with TRBJ1-1; D uncertain. V was shortened by 0 bases and J by 0 bases, with 9 bases between the two germline ends. The CDR3 has 15 amino acids. Germline loops: CDR1 SGDLS, CDR2 YYNGEE. CDR3 nucleotides: TGTGCCAGCAGCGTAGTTGGCCGTATGAACACTGAAGCTTTCTTT. Amino acids: CASSVVGRMNTEAFF.

J is TRBJ2-1 and V is TRBV12-3 or TRBV12-4; TRBD2 matches 7 bases. V trimming: 6 bases; J trimming: 2 bases; junction bases outside the gene matches: 7. The CDR3 sequence is 15 residues long. CDR3 in amino acids: CASRFRGRTYNEQFF. The DNA for the CDR3 is TGTGCCAGCAGATTTCGCGGGAGAACCTACAATGAGCAGTTCTTC.

On this clonotype: A much bigger clone sits one base away, suggesting this may be a read error. In nucleotides, the CDR3 is TGTGCCAGCAGCTTCGGTCGGGGCGAAGAGCAGTTCTTC. Its protein is CASSFGRGEEQFF. This chain connects TRBV7-9 to TRBJ2-1; D possibly uses TRBD1 or TRBD2 (5 bases each). V lost 3 bases and J lost 10, with 13 bases in between. Germline V lookup: CDR1 SEHNR, CDR2 FQNEAQ (reference sequence). The CDR3 sequence is 13 residues long.

This clonotype was counted a few times. The chain carries TRBV11-2 and TRBJ2-1; TRBD2 aligns across 7 bases. The germline V gene encodes CDR1 SGHAT and CDR2 FQNNGV. There are 14 residues in the CDR3. With 5 bases clipped from V and 10 bases from J, the junction kept 11 bases outside the gene matches. The CDR3 DNA reads TGTGCCAGCAGCCCTAGGGTTGGGAGGGCAGAGCAGTTCTTC. Translation: CASSPRVGRAEQFF.